The sequence of this TCR beta chain was determined in a study of blood T cell repertoires in COVID-19. With 4 bases clipped from V and 7 bases from J, the junction kept 14 bases outside the gene matches. The CDR3 loop spans 15 amino acids. Germline CDR1 is SGHDT and CDR2 is YYEEEE. Produced via immunoSEQ multiplex PCR; TCRdb's table is partial and in-frame only. The profile shows about 120,000 clones, approximately 81% of them singletons. Specimen: peripheral blood. The receptor was derived from a woman over 75 with acute or convalescent COVID-19. The chain employs TRBV5-6 and TRBJ2-7, with 7 bases fitting TRBD2. CDR3 sequence (DNA): TGTGCCAGCAGCCCCGTGGGCGGGAGCCCGGGGGAGCAGTACTTC. Translating it yields CASSPVGGSPGEQYF.